This entry features one T cell receptor (beta chain) sequence. Its specificity is unknown. This sample is drawn from a study of identical twins. The study, taken as a whole, reports: Monozygotic twins shared more out-of-frame TCR alpha than recombination models predicted.

Germline CDR1 and CDR2: SGDLS and YYNGEE. The CDR3 consists of 13 residues. Trimming removed 3 bases at V and 2 bases at J, with 7 bases between. A universal primer site arose from template switching, and cDNA bore unique molecular identifiers. TCRdb re-called the 5' RACE reads through MiXCR, storing one row per CDR3 protein. The sample holds some 270,000 distinct CDR3 sequences, around 8.8% seen once. The same sample was also studied in work on yellow fever vaccine responses in identical twins.

This sequence originates from a woman between 18 and 29 years old in good health. J is TRBJ2-3 and V is TRBV9; D assignment may be TRBD1 or TRBD2 (5 bases each). The specimen sequenced was CD8+ T cells sorted from blood. CDR3 coding DNA: TGTGCCAGCAGCGGGGACCACACAGATACGCAGTATTTT. Protein: CASSGDHTDTQYF.